The TCR beta chain under discussion was sequenced for a study of graft-versus-host responses after intestinal transplantation. Findings and caveats of the study: Recipient-marrow GvH clones were detected, some having first appeared in ileum or blood.

V lost 4 bases and J lost 3; bases outside the gene matches: 8. Looked up from germline, CDR1 is MDHEN and CDR2 is SYDVKM. The CDR3 extends over 16 amino acids. Worth noting for this clone: Its specificity is not known.

TCRdb's table, derived via immunoSEQ multiplex PCR, lists solely in-frame clones and lacks some. The sample shows about 10,000 clones, more than 75% of them seen only once. The sequencing used PBMCs, collected approximately 46 days after intestinal transplant. This receptor was obtained from a human patient who received an intestinal transplant, so some T cells may come from the graft donor. The rearrangement links TRBV28 to TRBJ2-3; 9 positions match TRBD2. CDR3 residues: CASSSVAGVWTDTQYF. For the CDR3, the DNA is TGTGCCAGCAGTTCCGTAGCGGGAGTATGGACAGATACGCAGTATTTT.